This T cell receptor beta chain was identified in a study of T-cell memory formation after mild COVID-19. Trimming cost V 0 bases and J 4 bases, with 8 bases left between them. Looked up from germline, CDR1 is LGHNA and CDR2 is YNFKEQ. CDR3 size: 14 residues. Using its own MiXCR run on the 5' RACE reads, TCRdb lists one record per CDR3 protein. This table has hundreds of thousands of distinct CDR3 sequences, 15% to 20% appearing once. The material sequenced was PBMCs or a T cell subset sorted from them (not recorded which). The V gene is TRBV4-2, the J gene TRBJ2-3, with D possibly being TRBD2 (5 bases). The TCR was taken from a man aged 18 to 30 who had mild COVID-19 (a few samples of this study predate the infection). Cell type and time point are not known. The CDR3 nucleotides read TGTGCCAGCAGCCAAGACGAGAGGGCAGATACGCAGTATTTT. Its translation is CASSQDERADTQYF.